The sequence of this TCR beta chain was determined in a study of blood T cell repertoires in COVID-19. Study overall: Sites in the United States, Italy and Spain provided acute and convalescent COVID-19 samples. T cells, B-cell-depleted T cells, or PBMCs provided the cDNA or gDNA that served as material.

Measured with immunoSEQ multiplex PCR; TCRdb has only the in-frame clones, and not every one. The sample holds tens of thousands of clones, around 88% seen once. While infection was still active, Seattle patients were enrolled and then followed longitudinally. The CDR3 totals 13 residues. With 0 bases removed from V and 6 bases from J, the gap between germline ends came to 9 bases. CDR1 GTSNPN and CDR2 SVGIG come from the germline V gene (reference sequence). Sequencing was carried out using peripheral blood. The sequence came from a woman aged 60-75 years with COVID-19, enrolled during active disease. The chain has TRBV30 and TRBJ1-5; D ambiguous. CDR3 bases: TGTGCCTGGAGTGTAAGGGAGAGTCAGCCCCAGCATTTT. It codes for CAWSVRESQPQHF.